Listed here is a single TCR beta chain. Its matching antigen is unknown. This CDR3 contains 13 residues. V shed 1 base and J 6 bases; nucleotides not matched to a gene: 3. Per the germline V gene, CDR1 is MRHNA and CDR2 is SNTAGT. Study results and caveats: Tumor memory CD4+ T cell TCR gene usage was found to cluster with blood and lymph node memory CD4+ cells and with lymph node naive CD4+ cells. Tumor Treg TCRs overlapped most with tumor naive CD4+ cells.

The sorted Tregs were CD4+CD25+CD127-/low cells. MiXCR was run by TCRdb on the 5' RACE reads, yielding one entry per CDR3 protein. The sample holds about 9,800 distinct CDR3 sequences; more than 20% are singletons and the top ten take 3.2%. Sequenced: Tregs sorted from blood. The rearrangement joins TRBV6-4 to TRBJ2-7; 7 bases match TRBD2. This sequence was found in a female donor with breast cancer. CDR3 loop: CASSDWSGTEQYF. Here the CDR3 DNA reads TGTGCCAGCAGTGACTGGAGCGGGACCGAGCAGTACTTC.